The 17 T cell receptor beta chains reported below all come from one sample, sequenced in a study of T-cell memory formation after mild COVID-19. TCRdb itself ran the 5' RACE reads through MiXCR, one entry per CDR3 protein. The sample comprises about 340,000 distinct CDR3 sequences, 10% to 15% of which are singletons, and over 20% rests with the top ten. Sequencing used PBMCs or a T cell subset sorted from them (not recorded which). The receptors derive from a man aged 18 to 35 who had mild COVID-19 (a few samples of this study predate the infection). Cell type and time point are not known.

Ten or more counts support this clonotype. The V and J genes are TRBV10-3 and TRBJ2-4, with D maybe TRBD2 (7 bases). Germline V gives CDR1 ENHRY, CDR2 SYGVKD. The CDR3 runs 16 residues. Between the trimmed V and J ends, which lost 0 bases and 6 bases, there was a span of 15 bases. CDR3 protein: CAISESKGGPLNIQYF. The CDR3, as DNA: TGTGCCATCAGTGAGTCGAAGGGGGGGCCGCTAAACATTCAGTACTTC.

The CDR3 sequence: CASTHPGNYGYTF. DNA for the CDR3: TGTGCCAGCACCCACCCTGGAAACTATGGCTACACCTTC. The genes are TRBV7-2 and TRBJ1-2; D not certain. Germline CDR1 SGHTA, CDR2 FQGNSA. The CDR3 spans 13 residues. The V end was cut by 7 bases, the J end by 2 bases, with 11 bases between.

CDR3 sequence: CASSLDTRGTGELFF. The CDR3 DNA sequence: TGCGCCAGCAGCTTGGATACTCGGGGTACCGGGGAGCTGTTTTTT. The rearrangement joins TRBV5-1 to TRBJ2-2, with a tentative D call TRBD2 (5 bases). The V gene's germline CDR1 is SGHRS and CDR2 YFSETQ. Trimming shortened V by 0 bases and J by 5 bases, and 11 bases separated the two germline ends. There are 15 residues in the CDR3.

This clonotype occurred many times. The rearrangement uses TRBV12-3 or TRBV12-4 and TRBJ2-2, with TRBD2 matching 7 bases. The CDR3 spans 12 residues. Trimming at V came to 5 bases and at J to 6 bases, leaving 0 bases not matched to a gene. The CDR3 here is CASSSGAGELFF. The CDR3 DNA reads as TGTGCCAGCAGTAGCGGGGCCGGGGAGCTGTTTTTT.

There are a few counts of this clonotype. DNA of the CDR3: TGTGCCAGCAGTTATCTTCGGCCGGGGAACGCGGGTGATACGCAGTATTTT. It specifies CASSYLRPGNAGDTQYF. The genes are TRBV6-5 and TRBJ2-3, with D tentatively TRBD2 (5 bases). Germline V gives CDR1 MNHEY, CDR2 SVGAGI. The CDR3 has 17 amino acids. The V end was cut by 3 bases, the J end by 6 bases, with 22 bases between.

The chain employs TRBV7-2 and TRBJ1-1; possible D gene TRBD1, 5 bases. Germline-derived CDR1 and CDR2 are SGHTA and FQGNSA. CDR3 length equals 13 residues. V shed 1 base and J shed 10 bases, with 13 bases lying between them. CDR3: CASSLGRQGRAFF. CDR3 nucleotides: TGTGCCAGCAGCTTAGGTCGGCAGGGACGAGCTTTCTTT.

The chain carries TRBV5-1 and TRBJ2-7, with D possibly being TRBD1 or TRBD2 (5 bases each). Looked up from germline, CDR1 is SGHRS and CDR2 is YFSETQ. The CDR3 runs to 14 residues. Trimming shortened V by 4 bases and J by 4 bases, and 15 bases separated the two germline ends. The CDR3 is CASSPGPSPYEQYV. Written as DNA, the CDR3 is TGCGCCAGCAGCCCGGGACCTTCACCGTACGAGCAGTACGTC.

The chain combines TRBV5-1 with TRBJ1-6, with a weak D call TRBD1 (6 bases). Germline V lookup: CDR1 SGHRS, CDR2 YFSETQ. V lost 1 base and J 7 bases, leaving 12 bases between the germline ends. This CDR3 has 15 residues. CDR3 amino acids: CASSLNGGRNSPLHF. CDR3 sequence (DNA): TGCGCCAGCAGCTTGAACGGGGGCCGGAATTCACCCCTCCACTTT.

The chain is built from TRBV5-1 and TRBJ1-2; a weak D match, TRBD1 (6 bases). Per the germline V gene, CDR1 is SGHRS and CDR2 is YFSETQ. Trimming left V 4 bases short and J 1 base short, with 14 bases between. The CDR3 contains 15 residues. CDR3 amino acids: CASSPRTDDNYGYTF. CDR3 DNA sequence: TGCGCCAGCAGCCCGCGGACAGACGATAACTATGGCTACACCTTC.

This clonotype was counted once. This chain connects TRBV6-5 to TRBJ2-1, with D unresolved. This CDR3 contains 12 residues. The V end lost 4 bases, the J end lost 8 bases, and 9 bases lay between the germline ends. The V gene's germline CDR1 is MNHEY and CDR2 SVGAGI. The CDR3 reads CASSSMGYEQFF. DNA for the CDR3: TGTGCCAGCAGTTCAATGGGATATGAGCAGTTCTTC.

The J gene is TRBJ2-6, the V gene TRBV28; D remains ambiguous. Germline CDR1 and CDR2: MDHEN and SYDVKM. The CDR3 consists of 14 residues. V was clipped by 3 bases and J by 4 bases, with 7 bases between them. The CDR3 protein is CASSFLIGANVLTF. The CDR3 DNA is TGTGCCAGCAGTTTCTTGATCGGGGCCAACGTCCTGACTTTC.

The chain joins TRBV4-1 to TRBJ2-1, with a possible D match to TRBD2 (7 bases). Per the germline V gene, CDR1 is MGHRA and CDR2 is YSYEKL. This CDR3 spans 15 amino acids. Trimming cost V 4 bases and J 3 bases, with 13 bases left between them. DNA for the CDR3: TGCGCCAGCAGCCTCGGGGGGCCCGTCTACAATGAGCAGTTCTTC. This translates into CASSLGGPVYNEQFF.

The sample holds a few counts of this clonotype. The chain has TRBV10-1 and TRBJ2-1, with 10 bases lining up with TRBD2. The J segment lost 9 bases and the V segment lost 4 bases, leaving 6 bases of the junction unmatched. In germline, CDR1 is WNHNN, CDR2 SYGVQD (reference sequence). The CDR3 consists of 14 residues. The CDR3 DNA is TGCGCCAGCAGTGCTAGCGGGGGAGTCGGTGAGCAGTTCTTC. Its translation: CASSASGGVGEQFF.

This sequence joins TRBV15 and TRBJ2-5; D perhaps matches TRBD1 (6 bases). Trimming cost V 0 bases and J 5 bases, with 10 bases left between them. The germline V gene has CDR1 LNHNV and CDR2 YYDKDF (reference sequence). The CDR3 loop spans 14 amino acids. CDR3 DNA: TGTGCCACCAGCAGAGAACAGGGAATGGAGACCCAGTACTTC. Translation: CATSREQGMETQYF.

This rearrangement joins TRBV24-1 to TRBJ1-2, with D maybe TRBD1 (5 bases). The length of the CDR3 is 13 residues. Trimming removed 5 bases from V and 1 base from J, with 7 bases in between. Germline V lookup: CDR1 KGHDR, CDR2 SFDVKD. The CDR3 nucleotides read TGTGCCACCAGTGCGGGGCTTAACTATGGCTACACCTTC. Protein sequence: CATSAGLNYGYTF.

V gene TRBV11-2 combines with J gene TRBJ2-7, with D perhaps TRBD2 (7 bases). V was trimmed by 2 bases and J by 3 bases, leaving 17 bases between them. CDR1 and CDR2 from the germline V gene are SGHAT and FQNNGV. CDR3 length: 16 residues. CDR3 sequence (DNA): TGTGCCAGCAGCTTAAGGGGGAGGGACGGGTACTACGAGCAGTACTTC. Its translation is CASSLRGRDGYYEQYF.

The rearrangement joins TRBV4-3 to TRBJ2-7; unclear D gene. With 4 bases removed from V and 3 bases from J, the gap between germline ends came to 19 bases. This CDR3 has 16 amino acids. Germline CDR1 reads LGHNA; CDR2 reads YSLEER. The CDR3 DNA reads TGCGCCAGCAGCCTATTCCTACGTTCAAAGGACTACGAGCAGTACTTC. It yields the protein CASSLFLRSKDYEQYF.